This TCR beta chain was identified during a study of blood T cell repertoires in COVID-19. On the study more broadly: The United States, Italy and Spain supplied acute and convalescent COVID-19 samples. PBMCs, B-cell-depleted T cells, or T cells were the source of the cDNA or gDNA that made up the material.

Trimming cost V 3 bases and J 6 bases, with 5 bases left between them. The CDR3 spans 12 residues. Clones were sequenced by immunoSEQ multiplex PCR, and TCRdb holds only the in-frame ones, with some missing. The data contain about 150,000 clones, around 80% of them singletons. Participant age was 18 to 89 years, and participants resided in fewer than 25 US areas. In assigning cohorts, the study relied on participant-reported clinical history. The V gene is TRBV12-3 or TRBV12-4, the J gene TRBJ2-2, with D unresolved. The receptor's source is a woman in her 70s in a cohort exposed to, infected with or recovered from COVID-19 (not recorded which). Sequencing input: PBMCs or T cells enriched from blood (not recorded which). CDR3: CASSFSPGELFF. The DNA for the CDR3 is TGTGCCAGCAGTTTCTCTCCCGGGGAGCTGTTTTTT.